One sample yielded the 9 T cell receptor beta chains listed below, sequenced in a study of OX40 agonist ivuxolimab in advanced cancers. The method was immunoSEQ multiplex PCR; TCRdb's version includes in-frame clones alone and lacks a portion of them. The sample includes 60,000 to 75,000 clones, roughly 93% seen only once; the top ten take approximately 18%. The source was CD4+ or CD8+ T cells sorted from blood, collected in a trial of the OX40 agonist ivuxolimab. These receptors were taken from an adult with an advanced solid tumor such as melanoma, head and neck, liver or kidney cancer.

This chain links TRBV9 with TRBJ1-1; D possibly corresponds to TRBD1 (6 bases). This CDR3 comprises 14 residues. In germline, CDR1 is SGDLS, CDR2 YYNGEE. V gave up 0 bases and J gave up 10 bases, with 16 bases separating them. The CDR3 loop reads CASSVGYRANSAFF. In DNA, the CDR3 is TGTGCCAGCAGCGTAGGATACAGGGCTAATTCAGCTTTCTTT.

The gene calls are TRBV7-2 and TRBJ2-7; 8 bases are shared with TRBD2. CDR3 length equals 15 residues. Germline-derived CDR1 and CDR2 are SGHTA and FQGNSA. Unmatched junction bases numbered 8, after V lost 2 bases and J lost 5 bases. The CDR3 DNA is TGTGCCAGCAGCTTACAAGCGGGAGTAAGCGACGAGCAGTACTTC. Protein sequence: CASSLQAGVSDEQYF.

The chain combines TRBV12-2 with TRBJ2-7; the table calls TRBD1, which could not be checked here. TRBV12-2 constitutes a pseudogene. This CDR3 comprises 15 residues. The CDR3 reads CASRLVDRGGDEQYF. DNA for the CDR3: TGTGCAAGTCGCTTAGTCGACAGGGGTGGGGACGAGCAGTACTTC.

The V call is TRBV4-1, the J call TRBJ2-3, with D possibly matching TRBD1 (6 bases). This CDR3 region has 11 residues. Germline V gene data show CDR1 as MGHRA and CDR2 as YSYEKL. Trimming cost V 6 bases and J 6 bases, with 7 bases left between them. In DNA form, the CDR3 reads TGCGCCAGCAGGAGGGGGGATACGCAGTATTTT. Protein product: CASRRGDTQYF.

CDR3 sequence: CASSSDRGYEQYF. CDR3 bases: TGTGCCAGCAGTTCGGACAGGGGCTACGAGCAGTACTTC. The chain has TRBV2 and TRBJ2-7, with TRBD1 matching over 9 bases. CDR1 and CDR2 from the germline V gene are SNHLY and FYNNEI. V was pared by 5 bases and J by 3 bases, with 2 bases of the junction left unmatched. The CDR3 length is 13 residues.

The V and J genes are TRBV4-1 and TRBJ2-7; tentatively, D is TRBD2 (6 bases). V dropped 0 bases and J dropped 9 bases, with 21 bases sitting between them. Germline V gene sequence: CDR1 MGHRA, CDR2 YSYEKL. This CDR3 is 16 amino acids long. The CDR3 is CASSQDWAGPLGGQYF. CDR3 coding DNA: TGCGCCAGCAGCCAAGATTGGGCAGGGCCCCTGGGGGGGCAGTACTTC.

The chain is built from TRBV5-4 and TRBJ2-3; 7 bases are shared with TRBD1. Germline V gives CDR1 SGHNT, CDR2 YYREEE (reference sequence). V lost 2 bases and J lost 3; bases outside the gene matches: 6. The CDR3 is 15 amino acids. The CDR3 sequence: CASSFKGARTDTQYF. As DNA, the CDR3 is TGTGCCAGCAGCTTCAAGGGGGCGAGGACAGATACGCAGTATTTT.

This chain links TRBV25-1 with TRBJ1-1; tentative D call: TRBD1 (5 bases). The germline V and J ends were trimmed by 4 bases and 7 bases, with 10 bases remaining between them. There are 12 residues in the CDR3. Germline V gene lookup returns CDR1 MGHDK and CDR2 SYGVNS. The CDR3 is CASSGTGFEAFF. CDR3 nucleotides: TGTGCCAGCAGTGGTACAGGATTTGAAGCTTTCTTT.

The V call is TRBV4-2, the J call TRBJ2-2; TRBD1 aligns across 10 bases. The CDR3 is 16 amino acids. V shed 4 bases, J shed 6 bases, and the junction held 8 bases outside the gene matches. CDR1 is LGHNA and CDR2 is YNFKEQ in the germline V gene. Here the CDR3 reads CASSPRTGGSPGELFF. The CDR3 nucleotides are TGTGCCAGCAGCCCTCGGACAGGGGGTTCGCCCGGGGAGCTGTTTTTT.